A selection of T cell receptor beta chains follows, all from one sample in a study of graft-versus-host responses after intestinal transplantation. Their specific antigens are unknown. TCRdb's copy holds only in-frame clones and misses some; the assay was immunoSEQ multiplex PCR. The data contain under 100,000 clones, about 95% of them singletons. The sequenced sample was unstimulated CD4+ T cells sorted from spleen or lymph node cells, obtained before transplant. These receptors came from a human donor who was the organ donor for an intestinal transplant. CDR3s include the opening cysteine and the closing phenylalanine or tryptophan. Each record gives: J gene, V gene, clone size, D gene, CDR3 protein, CDR3 DNA. A D gene is named only where the DNA matches it firmly. Clone size is not always given. Where it is, it says once, few, many or a class for expanded clones.

>TRBJ2-7|TRBV6-4|-|TRBD1
CASSRQPGTEAYEQYF
TGTGCCAGCAGCCGACAGCCTGGGACAGAAGCCTACGAGCAGTACTTC
>TRBJ2-1|TRBV7-2|once|TRBD2
CASRHSGGAVGEQFF
TGTGCCAGCAGACATAGCGGGGGGGCCGTTGGTGAGCAGTTCTTC
>TRBJ2-7|TRBV5-6|-|-
CASSLIPVGGASYEQYF
TGTGCCAGCAGCTTGATTCCCGTAGGCGGAGCTTCCTACGAGCAGTACTTC
>TRBJ2-5|TRBV4-2|-|-
CASSRDTQETQYF
TGTGCCAGCAGTCGGGACACCCAAGAGACCCAGTACTTC
>TRBJ1-2|TRBV25-1|-|TRBD1
CASSGQGALGYTF
TGTGCCAGCAGTGGACAGGGGGCCCTTGGCTACACCTTC
>TRBJ1-2|TRBV19|-|TRBD1
CASRTHRTGDGYTF
TGTGCCAGTAGAACCCACCGGACAGGGGACGGCTACACCTTC
>TRBJ2-3|TRBV12-5|-|-
CASADLHTDTQYF
TGTGCTAGTGCCGACCTACACACAGATACGCAGTATTTT
>TRBJ2-5|TRBV10-3|-|TRBD2
CAGNTTTSGGLQETQYF
TGTGCCGGGAACACGACGACTAGCGGGGGGCTACAAGAGACCCAGTACTTC
>TRBJ1-2|TRBV6-1|-|TRBD1
CASRTTGTSYGYTF
TGTGCCAGCAGGACGACAGGGACCTCCTATGGCTACACCTTC
>TRBJ1-1|TRBV19|-|TRBD1
CASTRPHGQGKRSTEAFF
TGTGCCAGTACCCGACCCCATGGACAGGGGAAACGAAGCACTGAAGCTTTCTTT
>TRBJ1-1|TRBV7-9|-|-
CASSLNFVVLSEAFF
TGTGCCAGCAGCTTAAATTTCGTAGTCCTATCTGAAGCTTTCTTT
>TRBJ2-1|TRBV6-1|once|TRBD1
CAGRDRVLNEQFF
TGTGCCGGCCGGGACAGGGTTCTCAATGAGCAGTTCTTC
>TRBJ1-3|TRBV7-9|-|-
CASSLGRGFLDTIYF
TGTGCCAGCAGCTTAGGGCGGGGCTTTTTGGACACCATATATTTT
>TRBJ2-7|TRBV10-2|-|-
CASSPLTRSSYEQYF
TGCGCCAGCAGCCCTCTTACACGTAGCTCCTACGAGCAGTACTTC
>TRBJ1-4|TRBV19|-|-
CASSRSGINEKLFF
TGTGCCAGTAGTAGATCAGGGATCAATGAAAAACTGTTTTTT
>TRBJ2-1|TRBV25-1|-|-
CASSESQLAGEQFF
TGTGCCAGCAGTGAATCCCAGCTAGCAGGCGAGCAGTTCTTC
>TRBJ1-2|TRBV18|-|-
CASSPPGLTNSNYGYTF
TGTGCCAGCTCACCACCAGGGCTTACCAACTCTAACTATGGCTACACCTTC
>TRBJ1-2|TRBV9|-|-
CASSVVLPLVGYTF
TGTGCCAGCAGCGTAGTCCTGCCCTTGGTAGGCTACACCTTC
>TRBJ2-5|TRBV28|-|TRBD2
CASSLGLGTSGSEETQYF
TGTGCCAGCAGTTTAGGGCTCGGGACTAGCGGGAGTGAAGAGACCCAGTACTTC
>TRBJ2-3|TRBV28|-|TRBD1
CASSLPGQGTTDTQYF
TGTGCCAGCAGTTTGCCCGGACAGGGAACCACAGATACGCAGTATTTT
>TRBJ1-2|TRBV6-5|-|TRBD1
CASSGQGSGYGYTF
TGTGCCAGCAGTGGACAGGGGTCGGGCTATGGCTACACCTTC
>TRBJ1-4|TRBV15|-|-
CATSIPGSNSGKLFF
TGTGCCACCAGCATCCCGGGCTCCAATTCGGGAAAACTGTTTTTT
>TRBJ2-1|TRBV5-1|once|-
CASSLVGVNNEQFF
TGCGCCAGCAGCTTGGTAGGGGTTAACAATGAGCAGTTCTTC
>TRBJ1-5|TRBV10-3|-|-
CAISEYSNQPQHF
TGTGCCATCAGTGAGTATAGCAATCAGCCCCAGCATTTT
>TRBJ2-5|TRBV9|-|-
CASSVLGIETQYF
TGTGCCAGCAGCGTACTGGGGATAGAGACCCAGTACTTC
>TRBJ1-6|TRBV5-6|-|-
CASSPGPDPYNSPLHF
TGTGCCAGCAGCCCCGGACCGGATCCGTATAATTCACCCCTCCACTTT
>TRBJ2-5|TRBV9|-|-
CASSGLAGNSQQETQYF
TGTGCCAGCAGCGGACTGGCTGGGAACAGCCAACAAGAGACCCAGTACTTC